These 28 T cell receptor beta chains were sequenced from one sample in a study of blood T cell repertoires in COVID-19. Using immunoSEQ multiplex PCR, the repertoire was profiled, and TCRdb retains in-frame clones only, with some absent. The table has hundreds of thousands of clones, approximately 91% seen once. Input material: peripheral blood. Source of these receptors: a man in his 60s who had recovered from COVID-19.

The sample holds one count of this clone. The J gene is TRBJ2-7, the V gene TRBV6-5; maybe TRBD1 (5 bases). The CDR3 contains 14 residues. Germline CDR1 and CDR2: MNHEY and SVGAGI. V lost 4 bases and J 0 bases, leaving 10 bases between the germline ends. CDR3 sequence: CASSLSRVSYEQYF. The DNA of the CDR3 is TGTGCCAGCAGTTTGTCCAGGGTCTCCTACGAGCAGTACTTC.

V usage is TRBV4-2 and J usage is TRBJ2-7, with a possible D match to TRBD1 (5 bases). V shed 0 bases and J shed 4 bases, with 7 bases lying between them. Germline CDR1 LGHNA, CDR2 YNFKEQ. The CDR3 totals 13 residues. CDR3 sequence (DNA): TGTGCCAGCAGCCAAGAAAGGGGTTACGAGCAGTACTTC. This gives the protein CASSQERGYEQYF.

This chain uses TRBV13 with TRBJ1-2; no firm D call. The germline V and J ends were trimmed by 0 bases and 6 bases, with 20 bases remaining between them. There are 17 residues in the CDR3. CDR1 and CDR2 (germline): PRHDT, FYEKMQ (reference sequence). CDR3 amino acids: CASSLGERRGLNDGYTF. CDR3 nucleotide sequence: TGTGCCAGCAGCTTAGGCGAAAGGCGAGGCCTGAACGATGGCTACACCTTC.

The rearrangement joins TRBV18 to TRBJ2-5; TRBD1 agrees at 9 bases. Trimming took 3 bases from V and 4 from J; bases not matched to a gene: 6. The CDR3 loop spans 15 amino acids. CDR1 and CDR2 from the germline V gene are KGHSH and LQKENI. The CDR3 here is CASSPRDRVGETQYF. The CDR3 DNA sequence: TGTGCCAGCTCACCTCGGGACAGGGTGGGAGAGACCCAGTACTTC.

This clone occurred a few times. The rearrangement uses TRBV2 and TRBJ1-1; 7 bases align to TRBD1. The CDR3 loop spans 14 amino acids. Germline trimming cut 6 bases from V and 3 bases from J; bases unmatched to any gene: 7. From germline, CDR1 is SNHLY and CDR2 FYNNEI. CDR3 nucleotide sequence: TGTGCCAGCAGGGGGGACAGCACCTACACTGAAGCTTTCTTT. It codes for CASRGDSTYTEAFF. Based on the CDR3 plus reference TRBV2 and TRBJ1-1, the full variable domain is EPEVTQTPSHQVTQMGQEVILRCVPISNHLYFYWYRQILGQKVEFLVSFYNNEISEKSEIFDDQFSVERPDGSNFTLKIRSTKLEDSAMYFCASRGDSTYTEAFFGQGTRLTVV.

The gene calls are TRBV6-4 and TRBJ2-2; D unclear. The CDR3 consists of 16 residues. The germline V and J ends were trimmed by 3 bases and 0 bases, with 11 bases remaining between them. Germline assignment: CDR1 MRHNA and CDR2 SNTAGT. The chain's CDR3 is CASSEFQVSNTGELFF. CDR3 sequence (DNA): TGTGCCAGCAGTGAATTCCAGGTTTCGAACACCGGGGAGCTGTTTTTT.

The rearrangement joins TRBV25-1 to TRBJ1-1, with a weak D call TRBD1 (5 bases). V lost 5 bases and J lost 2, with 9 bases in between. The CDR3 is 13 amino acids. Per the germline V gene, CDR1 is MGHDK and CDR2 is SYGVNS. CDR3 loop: CASSSTGNTEAFF. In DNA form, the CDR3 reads TGTGCCAGCAGTAGCACAGGTAACACTGAAGCTTTCTTT.

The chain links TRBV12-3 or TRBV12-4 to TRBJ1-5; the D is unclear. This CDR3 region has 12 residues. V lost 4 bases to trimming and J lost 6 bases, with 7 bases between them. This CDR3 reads CASSSLGQPQHF. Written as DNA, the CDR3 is TGTGCCAGCAGTTCGCTCGGTCAGCCCCAGCATTTT.

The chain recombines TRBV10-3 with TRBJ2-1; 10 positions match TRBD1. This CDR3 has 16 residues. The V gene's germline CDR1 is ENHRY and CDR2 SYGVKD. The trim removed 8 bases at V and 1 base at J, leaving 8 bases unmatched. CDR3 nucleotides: TGTGCCATCGCCCCGGGACAGGGGCTATCCTACAATGAGCAGTTCTTC. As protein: CAIAPGQGLSYNEQFF.

CDR3 residues: CASSIPGIRAYNEQFF. The DNA of the CDR3 is TGTGCCAGTAGTATTCCCGGGATAAGGGCCTACAATGAGCAGTTCTTC. This sequence joins TRBV19 and TRBJ2-1; weak D call: TRBD2 (5 bases). The germline gives CDR1 LNHDA, CDR2 SQIVND (reference sequence). The CDR3 sequence is 16 residues long. Trimming removed 3 bases at V and 2 bases at J, with 14 bases between. Based on the CDR3 plus reference TRBV19 and TRBJ2-1, the full variable domain is DGGITQSPKYLFRKEGQNVTLSCEQNLNHDAMYWYRQDPGQGLRLIYYSQIVNDFQKGDIAEGYSVSREKKESFPLTVTSAQKNPTAFYLCASSIPGIRAYNEQFFGPGTRLTVL.

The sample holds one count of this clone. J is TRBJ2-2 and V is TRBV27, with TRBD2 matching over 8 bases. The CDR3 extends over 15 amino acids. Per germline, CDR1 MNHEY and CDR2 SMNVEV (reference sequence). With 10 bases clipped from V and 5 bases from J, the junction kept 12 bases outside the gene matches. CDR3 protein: CATSRGTRQTGELFF. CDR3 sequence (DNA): TGTGCCACCTCGCGCGGGACTAGACAAACCGGGGAGCTGTTTTTT.

The CDR3 protein is CASSRQSGSGYEQFF. CDR3 nucleotide sequence: TGTGCCAGCAGCCGCCAAAGCGGGAGTGGTTATGAGCAGTTCTTC. V gene TRBV27 combines with J gene TRBJ2-1, with 8 bases fitting TRBD2. V trimming: 6 bases; J trimming: 8 bases; junction bases outside the gene matches: 12. CDR3 length equals 15 residues. Germline-derived CDR1 and CDR2 are MNHEY and SMNVEV (reference sequence).

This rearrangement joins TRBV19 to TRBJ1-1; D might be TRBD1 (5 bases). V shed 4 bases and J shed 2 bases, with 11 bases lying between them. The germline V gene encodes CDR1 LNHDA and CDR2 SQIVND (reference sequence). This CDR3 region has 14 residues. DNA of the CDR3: TGTGCCAGTAGTAATTTGGGACTTAACACTGAAGCTTTCTTT. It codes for CASSNLGLNTEAFF.

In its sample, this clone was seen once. CDR3 sequence: CASSDQQKANTEAFF. The CDR3 DNA is TGTGCCAGCAGTGACCAACAGAAGGCGAACACTGAAGCTTTCTTT. The chain uses TRBV2 and TRBJ1-1; no clear D. The V and J ends lost 3 bases and 1 base respectively, with 12 bases between them. CDR3 length: 15 residues. Germline assignment: CDR1 SNHLY and CDR2 FYNNEI.

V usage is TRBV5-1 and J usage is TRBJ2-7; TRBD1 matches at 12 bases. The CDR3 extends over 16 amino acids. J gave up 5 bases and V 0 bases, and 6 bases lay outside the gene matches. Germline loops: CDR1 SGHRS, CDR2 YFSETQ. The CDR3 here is CASSLEGGTGGDEQYF. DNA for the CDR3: TGCGCCAGCAGCTTGGAAGGAGGGACAGGGGGCGACGAGCAGTACTTC.

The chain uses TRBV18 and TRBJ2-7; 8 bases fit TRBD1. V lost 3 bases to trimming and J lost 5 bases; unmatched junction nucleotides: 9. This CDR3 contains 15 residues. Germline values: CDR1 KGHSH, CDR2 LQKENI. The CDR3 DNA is TGTGCCAGCTCACCTGCCGGGCAGGGGGCCAACGAGCAGTACTTC. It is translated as CASSPAGQGANEQYF. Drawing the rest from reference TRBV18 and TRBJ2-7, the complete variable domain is NAGVMQNPRHLVRRRGQEARLRCSPMKGHSHVYWYRQLPEEGLKFMVYLQKENIIDESGMPKERFSAEFPKEGPSILRIQQVVRGDSAAYFCASSPAGQGANEQYFGPGTRLTVT.

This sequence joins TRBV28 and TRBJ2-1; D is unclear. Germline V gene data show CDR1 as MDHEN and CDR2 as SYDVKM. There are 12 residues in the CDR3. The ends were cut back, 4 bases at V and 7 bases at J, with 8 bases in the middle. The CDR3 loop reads CASSSSRNEQFF. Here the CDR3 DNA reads TGTGCCAGCAGTTCGTCTCGGAATGAGCAGTTCTTC.

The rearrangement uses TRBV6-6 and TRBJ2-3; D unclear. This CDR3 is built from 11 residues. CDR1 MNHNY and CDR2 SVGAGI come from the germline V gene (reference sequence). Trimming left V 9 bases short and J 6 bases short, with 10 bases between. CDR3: CASSSLDTQYF. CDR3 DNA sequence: TGTGCCAGTTCCTCTCTGGATACGCAGTATTTT.

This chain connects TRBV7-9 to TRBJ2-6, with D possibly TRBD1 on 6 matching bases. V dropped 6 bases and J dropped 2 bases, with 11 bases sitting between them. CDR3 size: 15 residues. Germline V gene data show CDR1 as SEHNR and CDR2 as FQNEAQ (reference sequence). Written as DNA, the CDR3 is TGTGCCAGCAGATTACAGGGAACTGGGGCCAACGTCCTGACTTTC. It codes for CASRLQGTGANVLTF.

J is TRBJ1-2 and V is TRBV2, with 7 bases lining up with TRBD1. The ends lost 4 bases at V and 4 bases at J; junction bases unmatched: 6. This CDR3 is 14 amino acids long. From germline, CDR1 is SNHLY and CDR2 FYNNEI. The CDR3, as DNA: TGTGCCAGCAGTGCTTGGGGACAGCTCTATGGCTACACCTTC. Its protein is CASSAWGQLYGYTF. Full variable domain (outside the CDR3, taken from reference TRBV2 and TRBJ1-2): EPEVTQTPSHQVTQMGQEVILRCVPISNHLYFYWYRQILGQKVEFLVSFYNNEISEKSEIFDDQFSVERPDGSNFTLKIRSTKLEDSAMYFCASSAWGQLYGYTFGSGTRLTVV.

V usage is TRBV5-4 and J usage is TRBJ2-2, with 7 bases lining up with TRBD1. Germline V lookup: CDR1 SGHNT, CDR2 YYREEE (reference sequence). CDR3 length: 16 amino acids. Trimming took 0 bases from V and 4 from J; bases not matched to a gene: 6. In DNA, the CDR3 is TGTGCCAGCAGCTTGGCAGGGACAGTAGGCACCGGGGAGCTGTTTTTT. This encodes CASSLAGTVGTGELFF.

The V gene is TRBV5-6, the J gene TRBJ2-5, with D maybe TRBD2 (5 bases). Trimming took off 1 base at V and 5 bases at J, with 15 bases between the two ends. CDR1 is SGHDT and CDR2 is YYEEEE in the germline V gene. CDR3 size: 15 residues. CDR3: CASSLNWNGGETQYF. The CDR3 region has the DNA TGTGCCAGCAGCTTGAATTGGAATGGCGGGGAGACCCAGTACTTC.

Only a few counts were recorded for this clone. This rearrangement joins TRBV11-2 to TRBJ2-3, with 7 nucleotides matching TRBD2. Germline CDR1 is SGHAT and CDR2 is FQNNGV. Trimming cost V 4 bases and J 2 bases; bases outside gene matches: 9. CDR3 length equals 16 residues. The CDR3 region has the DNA TGTGCCAGCAGCTGGGGGAGCGGGGCTGTCACAGATACGCAGTATTTT. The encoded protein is CASSWGSGAVTDTQYF.

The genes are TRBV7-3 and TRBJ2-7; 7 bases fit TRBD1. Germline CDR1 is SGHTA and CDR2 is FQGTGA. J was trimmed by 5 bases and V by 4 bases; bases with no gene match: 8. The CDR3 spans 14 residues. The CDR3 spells CASSSRQGSDEQYF. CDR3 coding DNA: TGTGCCAGCAGCTCTAGACAGGGTTCGGACGAGCAGTACTTC.

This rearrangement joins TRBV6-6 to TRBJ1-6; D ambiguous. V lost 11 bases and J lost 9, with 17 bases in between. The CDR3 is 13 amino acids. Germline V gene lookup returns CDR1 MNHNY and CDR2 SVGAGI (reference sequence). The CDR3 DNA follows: TGTGCCCTCCAATCGGCAGGAGGTTCACCCCTCCACTTT. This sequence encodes CALQSAGGSPLHF.

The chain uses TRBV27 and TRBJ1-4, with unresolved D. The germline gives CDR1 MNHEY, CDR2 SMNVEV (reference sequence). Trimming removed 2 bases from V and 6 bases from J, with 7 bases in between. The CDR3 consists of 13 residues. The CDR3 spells CASSLRRDEKLFF. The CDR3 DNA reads TGTGCCAGCAGTTTAAGGCGGGATGAAAAACTGTTTTTT.

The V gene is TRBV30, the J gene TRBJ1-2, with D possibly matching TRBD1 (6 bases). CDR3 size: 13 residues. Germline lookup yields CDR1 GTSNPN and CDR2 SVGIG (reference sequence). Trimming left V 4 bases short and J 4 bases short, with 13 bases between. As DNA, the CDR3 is TGTGCCTGGACGCCAGGGACATTCTATGGCTACACCTTC. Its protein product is CAWTPGTFYGYTF. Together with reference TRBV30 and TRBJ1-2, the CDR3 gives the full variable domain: SQTIHQWPATLVQPVGSPLSLECTVEGTSNPNLYWYRQAAGRGLQLLFYSVGIGQISSEVPQNLSASRPQDRQFILSSKKLLLSDSGFYLCAWTPGTFYGYTFGSGTRLTVV.

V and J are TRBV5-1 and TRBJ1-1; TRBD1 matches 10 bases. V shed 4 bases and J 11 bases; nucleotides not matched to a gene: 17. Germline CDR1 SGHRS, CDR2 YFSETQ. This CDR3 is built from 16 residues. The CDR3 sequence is CASSPPGTGDARRAFF. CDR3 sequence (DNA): TGCGCCAGCAGCCCCCCCGGGACAGGGGACGCACGGCGGGCTTTCTTT.